This T cell receptor beta chain came from a study of cytomegalovirus exposure and HLA in healthy donors. Study-level results: Reportedly, cytomegalovirus status was diagnosed with high sensitivity and specificity. Most TCRs appeared rarely, but some public TCRs recurred in many donors. Investigators reported under 200 TCR beta chains as tied to cytomegalovirus.

Notes on this clone: Its antigen is undetermined.

Clones were read by immunoSEQ multiplex PCR, and TCRdb kept only the in-frame ones, dropping some. The sample yields around 94,000 clones, approximately 94% seen once. Germline V gene data show CDR1 as SGHAT and CDR2 as FQNNGV. The CDR3 is 17 residues long. With 1 base clipped from V and 2 bases from J, the junction kept 9 bases outside the gene matches. The J gene is TRBJ2-5, the V gene TRBV11-2; TRBD1 matches at 8 bases. The sequence came from a woman aged 18-29 years in good health and CMV-seronegative. Sequenced material: PBMCs. The CDR3 region is CASSLGGYRGWQETQYF. CDR3 nucleotides: TGTGCCAGCAGCTTAGGGGGATACAGGGGGTGGCAAGAGACCCAGTACTTC. Supplemented by reference TRBV11-2 and TRBJ2-5, the full variable domain reads EAGVAQSPRYKIIEKRQSVAFWCNPISGHATLYWYQQILGQGPKLLIQFQNNGVVDDSQLPKDRFSAERLKGVDSTLKIQPAKLEDSAVYLCASSLGGYRGWQETQYFGPGTRLLVL.